This entry concerns a single TCR beta chain. This CDR3 contains 11 residues. The V gene end was trimmed by 4 bases and the J gene end by 9 bases; junction bases not matched to a gene: 4. Germline-derived CDR1 and CDR2 are SQVTM and ANQGSEA. The data originate from a study of neoadjuvant anti-PD-1 for oral cavity cancer. Patients had HPV-negative, locally advanced oral cavity squamous cell carcinoma. Data came from immunoSEQ multiplex PCR; TCRdb stores just in-frame clones and leaves some out. This table has 30,000 to 35,000 clones, approximately 87% appearing once. The gene calls are TRBV29-1 and TRBJ1-1; the match to TRBD1 covers 8 bases. The input for sequencing was PBMCs, taken before nivolumab (anti-PD-1) treatment. The sequence derives from a person aged 40 to 85 with oral cavity squamous cell carcinoma. CDR3 in amino acids: CSVGQGRKAFF. CDR3 bases: TGCAGCGTTGGACAGGGGAGAAAAGCTTTCTTT.